This T cell receptor beta chain was recorded in a study of low-dose radiotherapy and immunotherapy resistance in tumors. Overall study: Patients were treated with intravenous nivolumab at 240 mg every two weeks and were also dosed with ipilimumab at 1 mg/kg every six weeks. Aspirin was taken orally by patients at 300 mg daily for four cycles from cycle 1 day 1.

Alpha and beta chains were covered, as first-strand cDNA relied on TRAV- and TRBV-specific primers. The PCR that amplified TCRs ran for about 18 cycles, relying on a constant-region primer and a V-primer adapter. Via MiXCR, TCRdb re-called the reads, giving one row per CDR3 protein. The sample contains some 100,000 distinct CDR3 sequences, more than 20% of which appear only once. Time point in this sample: after trial treatment. Documented treatment: LDRT plus nivolumab, ipilimumab, low-dose cyclophosphamide and aspirin (RACIN trial). Low-dose radiotherapy, low-dose cyclophosphamide, aspirin, ipilimumab and nivolumab were all given to the donors. Eligibility required advanced solid tumors lacking tumor-infiltrating lymphocytes. Germline CDR1 and CDR2: DFQATT and SNEGSKA (reference sequence). Trimming took 5 bases from V and 2 from J; bases not matched to a gene: 3. The CDR3 contains 15 residues.

The sequencing used PBMCs, collected after low-dose radiotherapy plus immunotherapy. The clonotype originates from a female donor with ovarian cancer. The chain has TRBV20-1 and TRBJ2-3; 14 nucleotides line up with TRBD2. The CDR3 sequence is CSAGLAGGPTDTQYF. The CDR3 bases are TGCAGTGCTGGACTAGCGGGGGGCCCCACAGATACGCAGTATTTT.